These T cell receptor beta chains were read from a single sample in a study of blood T cell repertoires in COVID-19. Measured with immunoSEQ multiplex PCR; TCRdb has only the in-frame clones, and not every one. The sample includes some 350,000 clones, roughly 90% of them seen just once. The sequenced sample consisted of PBMCs or T cells enriched from blood (not recorded which). The origin of the receptors is a woman under 40 who had recovered from COVID-19. CDR3s include the opening cysteine and the closing phenylalanine or tryptophan. Each record gives: V gene, J gene, D gene, clone size, CDR3 DNA, CDR3 protein. The D gene is left open where the match is weak. Some rows mark clone size as missing; the rest say once, few, many or name a class of expanded clone.

v_gene: TRBV10-3; j_gene: TRBJ2-1; d_gene: -; abundance: few; CDR3nt: TGTGCCATCAGGGACTTATCAGACAATGAGCAGTTCTTC; CDR3aa: CAIRDLSDNEQFF
v_gene: TRBV15; j_gene: TRBJ1-6; d_gene: TRBD1; abundance: -; CDR3nt: TGTGCCACCAGCAGAGAACTACTACAGGGGTATAATTCACCCCTCCACTTT; CDR3aa: CATSRELLQGYNSPLHF
v_gene: TRBV25-1; j_gene: TRBJ1-2; d_gene: TRBD1; abundance: -; CDR3nt: TGTGCCAGCAGCCGGGACAGGGAAAATGTATTCGATGGCTACACCTTC; CDR3aa: CASSRDRENVFDGYTF
v_gene: TRBV30; j_gene: TRBJ1-2; d_gene: -; abundance: -; CDR3nt: TGTGCCTGGAGTTTGGAGGGATATGGCTACACCTTC; CDR3aa: CAWSLEGYGYTF
v_gene: TRBV2; j_gene: TRBJ2-7; d_gene: TRBD1; abundance: few; CDR3nt: TGTGCCAGCAGTGTGACAGGGATGAGGGAGCAGTACTTC; CDR3aa: CASSVTGMREQYF
v_gene: TRBV27; j_gene: TRBJ1-2; d_gene: -; abundance: -; CDR3nt: TGTGCCAGCAGTTTAAACAGGTTTAGTGGCTACACCTTC; CDR3aa: CASSLNRFSGYTF
v_gene: TRBV10-2; j_gene: TRBJ1-2; d_gene: -; abundance: -; CDR3nt: TGCGCCAGCAGTGAGTCCGCAGGGAGGGAATATGGCTACACCTTC; CDR3aa: CASSESAGREYGYTF
v_gene: TRBV7-9; j_gene: TRBJ1-5; d_gene: -; abundance: few; CDR3nt: TGTGCCAGCAGCTTAGGGGAGGGTCAGCCCCAGCATTTT; CDR3aa: CASSLGEGQPQHF
v_gene: TRBV18; j_gene: TRBJ1-6; d_gene: TRBD1; abundance: -; CDR3nt: TGTGCCAGCTCACCTCTCAGGACAGGGACGAATTCACCCCTCCACTTT; CDR3aa: CASSPLRTGTNSPLHF
v_gene: TRBV27; j_gene: TRBJ1-6; d_gene: -; abundance: -; CDR3nt: TGTGCCAGCAGTCCCCCCTACGGTAATTCACCCCTCCACTTT; CDR3aa: CASSPPYGNSPLHF
v_gene: TRBV5-8; j_gene: TRBJ2-1; d_gene: TRBD2; abundance: -; CDR3nt: TGTGCCAGCAGCTCGCGGACTAGCGGCGATGAGCAGTTCTTC; CDR3aa: CASSSRTSGDEQFF
v_gene: TRBV6-5; j_gene: TRBJ1-6; d_gene: -; abundance: -; CDR3nt: TGTGCCAGCAGACGGGGTGGGAATTCACCCCTCCACTTT; CDR3aa: CASRRGGNSPLHF
v_gene: TRBV20-1; j_gene: TRBJ1-1; d_gene: -; abundance: -; CDR3nt: TGCAGTGCTAGTATTTCACGGGTTAACACTGAAGCTTTCTTT; CDR3aa: CSASISRVNTEAFF
v_gene: TRBV11-2; j_gene: TRBJ1-2; d_gene: TRBD1; abundance: -; CDR3nt: TGTGCCAGCAGCTTAGATGGGAGACCGACAGGGTCCCACTATGGCTACACCTTC; CDR3aa: CASSLDGRPTGSHYGYTF
v_gene: TRBV7-2; j_gene: TRBJ2-2; d_gene: -; abundance: -; CDR3nt: TGTGCCAGCAGCTTAATGCGCGGGGGCAACACCGGGGAGCTGTTTTTT; CDR3aa: CASSLMRGGNTGELFF
v_gene: TRBV4-1; j_gene: TRBJ2-5; d_gene: TRBD2; abundance: few; CDR3nt: TGCGCCAGCAGCCAATCCCCGTGGGGGGGGGAGACCCAGTACTTC; CDR3aa: CASSQSPWGGETQYF
v_gene: TRBV23-1; j_gene: TRBJ1-5; d_gene: -; abundance: -; CDR3nt: TGCGCCAGCAGTCAATCGGTCGGTCAGCCCCAGCATTTT; CDR3aa: CASSQSVGQPQHF
v_gene: TRBV5-4; j_gene: TRBJ1-2; d_gene: -; abundance: -; CDR3nt: TGTGCCAGCAGCTCGCCTTTGTCAGGGAGGTATGGCTACACCTTC; CDR3aa: CASSSPLSGRYGYTF
v_gene: TRBV28; j_gene: TRBJ1-1; d_gene: -; abundance: -; CDR3nt: TGTGCCAGCAGTCCCCGGACAGCAGTAAGGAACACTGAAGCTTTCTTT; CDR3aa: CASSPRTAVRNTEAFF
v_gene: TRBV30; j_gene: TRBJ1-2; d_gene: -; abundance: few; CDR3nt: TGTGCCGGGACCACTCAGGGCGGCTACACCTTC; CDR3aa: CAGTTQGGYTF
v_gene: TRBV7-2; j_gene: TRBJ1-2; d_gene: TRBD1; abundance: -; CDR3nt: TGTGCCAGCAGCTTCGAGACAGGGATCTATGGCTACACCTTC; CDR3aa: CASSFETGIYGYTF
v_gene: TRBV18; j_gene: TRBJ2-3; d_gene: -; abundance: -; CDR3nt: TGTGCCAGCTCACCACTTACACAGGGATTCACAGATACGCAGTATTTT; CDR3aa: CASSPLTQGFTDTQYF